Listed below are T cell receptor beta chains from one sample, sequenced in a study of CD8 T cells in Susac syndrome. Each CDR3 protein gets one entry after TCRdb re-called the immunoSEQ multiplex PCR reads with MiXCR. The sample includes hundreds of thousands of distinct CDR3 sequences, around 93% of them seen just once. Material for sequencing was CD4+ T cells from PBMCs. The receptors were sampled from a human donor with multiple sclerosis. Each CDR3 is given with its conserved first and last residue. A D gene is named only where the DNA matches it firmly. The size field is filled for only some rows; it gives once, few, many or a size class.

v_call	d_call	clone_size	j_call	cdr3_aa	cdr3_nt
TRBV29-1	-	-	TRBJ2-2	CSVGKGVNTGELFF	TGCAGCGTTGGGAAAGGGGTGAACACCGGGGAGCTGTTTTTT
TRBV30	-	-	TRBJ2-5	CAWSGTARKETQYF	TGTGCCTGGAGTGGGACGGCTAGGAAAGAGACCCAGTACTTC
TRBV28	TRBD1	-	TRBJ1-5	CASSLWGPQGEWSNQPQHF	TGTGCCAGCAGTTTATGGGGCCCACAGGGGGAGTGGAGCAATCAGCCCCAGCATTTT
TRBV6-2/TRBV6-3	TRBD1	-	TRBJ1-6	CASSLTGLSPLHF	TGTGCCAGCAGTTTGACAGGGCTATCACCCCTCCACTTT
TRBV19	TRBD1	-	TRBJ2-5	CASSTDRRETQYF	TGTGCCAGTAGCACGGACAGGAGGGAGACCCAGTACTTC
TRBV5-4	-	-	TRBJ1-3	CASSRGPGAGNTIYF	TGTGCCAGCAGCCGGGGACCGGGGGCTGGAAACACCATATATTTT
TRBV12-3/TRBV12-4	-	once	TRBJ1-6	CASRQTGKGPPLHF	TGTGCCAGCAGGCAAACAGGGAAAGGACCACCCCTCCACTTT
TRBV27	-	-	TRBJ2-7	CASRRDRFPYEQYF	TGTGCCAGCAGACGCGACAGGTTCCCCTACGAGCAGTACTTC
TRBV5-4	-	once	TRBJ2-4	CASSRKVDGNIQYF	TGTGCCAGCAGTCGGAAGGTTGACGGAAACATTCAGTACTTC
TRBV4-1	-	-	TRBJ2-3	CASSQDLRAWGTDTQYF	TGCGCCAGCAGCCAAGATCTTAGGGCTTGGGGTACAGATACGCAGTATTTT
TRBV6-5	TRBD2	-	TRBJ2-1	CASSYGASGIHEQFF	TGTGCCAGCAGTTACGGGGCTAGCGGGATCCATGAGCAGTTCTTC
TRBV5-1	TRBD2	once	TRBJ2-1	CASSLGTSGIPNEQFF	TGCGCCAGCAGCCTCGGGACTAGCGGGATTCCCAATGAGCAGTTCTTC
TRBV5-1	TRBD1	-	TRBJ2-7	CASSLNTGTGEEQYF	TGCGCCAGCAGCTTGAACACCGGGACAGGGGAGGAGCAGTACTTC